These 5 T cell receptor beta chains were all obtained from the same sample, sequenced in a study of cytomegalovirus exposure and HLA in healthy donors. A multiplex PCR was run with 60 Vbeta primers and 13 Jbeta primers. The method was immunoSEQ multiplex PCR; TCRdb's version includes in-frame clones alone and lacks a portion of them. Here the sample spans about 250,000 clones, 70% to 90% being singletons. The sequencing sample was made of PBMCs. The receptor source for this set is a girl aged 2 to 10 in good health and CMV-seronegative.

J is TRBJ2-3 and V is TRBV29-1; possible D gene TRBD2, 6 bases. The CDR3 has 15 amino acids. Germline-derived CDR1 and CDR2 are SQVTM and ANQGSEA. Trimming shortened V by 2 bases and J by 2 bases, and 14 bases separated the two germline ends. CDR3: CSVELARKVTDTQYF. CDR3 DNA sequence: TGCAGCGTTGAACTAGCGAGGAAGGTCACAGATACGCAGTATTTT.

The gene calls are TRBV11-1 and TRBJ2-1; 8 bases align to TRBD1. CDR1 is SGHAT, CDR2 FQDESV, per germline (reference sequence). Germline trimming cut 4 bases from V and 2 bases from J; bases unmatched to any gene: 7. CDR3 length: 16 amino acids. The CDR3 DNA is TGTGCCAGCAGCTCCAGGGGGCGCGGGACCTACAATGAGCAGTTCTTC. Protein sequence: CASSSRGRGTYNEQFF.

J is TRBJ2-1 and V is TRBV28; the D is unclear. Germline V gene sequence: CDR1 MDHEN, CDR2 SYDVKM. The V end lost 3 bases, the J end lost 3 bases, and 12 bases lay between the germline ends. The CDR3 is made up of 15 amino acids. CDR3 sequence: CASSFPFSLYNEQFF. In DNA, the CDR3 is TGTGCCAGCAGTTTTCCCTTCTCTCTCTACAATGAGCAGTTCTTC.

This sequence joins TRBV4-1 and TRBJ2-7; 10 nucleotides match TRBD1. This CDR3 is 15 amino acids long. Germline CDR1 reads MGHRA; CDR2 reads YSYEKL. The trim removed 5 bases at V and 2 bases at J, leaving 6 bases unmatched. In DNA form, the CDR3 reads TGCGCCAGCAGCTTTCGACAGGGGGCAACCTACGAGCAGTACTTC. Protein product: CASSFRQGATYEQYF.

This rearrangement joins TRBV5-1 to TRBJ2-7; a possible D gene is TRBD1 (6 bases). The germline V and J ends were trimmed by 0 bases and 0 bases, with 13 bases remaining between them. This CDR3 has 16 residues. Germline loops: CDR1 SGHRS, CDR2 YFSETQ. The CDR3 sequence: CASSLVRGYSSYEQYF. CDR3 DNA sequence: TGCGCCAGCAGCTTGGTAAGGGGGTATAGCTCCTACGAGCAGTACTTC.